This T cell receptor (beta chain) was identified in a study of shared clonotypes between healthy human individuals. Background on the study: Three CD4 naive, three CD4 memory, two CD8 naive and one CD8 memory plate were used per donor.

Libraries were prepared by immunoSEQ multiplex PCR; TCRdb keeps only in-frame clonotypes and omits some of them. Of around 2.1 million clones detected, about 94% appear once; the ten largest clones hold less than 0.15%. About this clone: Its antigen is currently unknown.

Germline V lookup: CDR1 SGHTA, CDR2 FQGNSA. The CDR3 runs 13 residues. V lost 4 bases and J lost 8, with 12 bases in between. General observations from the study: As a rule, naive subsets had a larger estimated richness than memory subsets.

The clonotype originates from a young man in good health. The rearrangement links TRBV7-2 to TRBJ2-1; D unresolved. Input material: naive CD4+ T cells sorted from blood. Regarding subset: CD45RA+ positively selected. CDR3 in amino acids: CASSSDPSHEQFF. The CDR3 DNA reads TGTGCCAGCAGCTCGGACCCGTCCCATGAGCAGTTCTTC.